A selection of T cell receptor beta chains follows, all from one sample in a study of T cell responses to AZD1222 COVID-19 vaccine. TCRdb's copy holds only in-frame clones and misses some; the assay was immunoSEQ multiplex PCR. The sample holds about 110,000 clones, around 90% seen once. Sequencing was performed on peripheral blood, taken 28 days after the second AZD1222 dose. The receptors were gathered from an adult who received the AZD1222 COVID-19 vaccine. Each CDR3 is given with its conserved first and last residue.

>TRBV28
CASSPTGTGSYEQYF
>TRBV10-1
CASSERGTGANQETQYF
>TRBV28
CASSWGENTEAFF
>TRBV3-1/TRBV3-2
CASRHGPGYEQYF
>TRBV30
CAWSAPPLGQPQHF
>TRBV6-5
CASYGRTNEKLFF
>TRBV5-1
CASRANRDEKLFF
>TRBV29-1
CSVDVVNTEAFF
>TRBV7-8
CASSRQGDTEAFF
>TRBV7-3
CASSPPPTFGGELFF
>TRBV19
CASSPGARVPARHLNYGYTF
>TRBV9
CASSVVAGRNTGELFF
>TRBV25-1
CASRPLSGYGYTF
>TRBV5-5
CASSFEQGVFGNTIYF
>TRBV5-4
CASSFLPGLATDTQYF
>TRBV7-8
CASTRLAGGPDEQFF
>TRBV6-5
CASSYLGARNTEAFF
>TRBV24-1
CATSAPTGAQGTGELFF
>TRBV6-6
CASRHTGGRGTGAYNEQFF
>TRBV18
CASSARRSGVSYEQYF
>TRBV7-2
CASSFQGSPNTGELFF
>TRBV4-1
CASSQLRQGASGANVLTF
>TRBV19
CASSNLGAGTEAFF
>TRBV3-1/TRBV3-2
CASSQDGEGFYTF
>TRBV6-2/TRBV6-3
CASSYRRENTEAFF
>TRBV23-1
CASTPEGKGTGELFF
>TRBV5-4
CASSLTGVDNSPLHF
>TRBV19
CASSTHQQGGQPQHF
>TRBV28
CASFPPGGRGGETQYF
>TRBV30
CAWSVLGATEAFF
>TRBV10-2
CASAPSSPSYEQYF
>TRBV27
CASSLRGTGVNNEQFF
>TRBV3-1/TRBV3-2
CASSGAYNSPLHF
>TRBV6-2/TRBV6-3
CASSYHSRTGNTEAFF
>TRBV12-3/TRBV12-4
CASTLGGVGGYTF
>TRBV29-1
CSVVDLTEKLFF
>TRBV6-1
CASSEGAGEHYGYTF